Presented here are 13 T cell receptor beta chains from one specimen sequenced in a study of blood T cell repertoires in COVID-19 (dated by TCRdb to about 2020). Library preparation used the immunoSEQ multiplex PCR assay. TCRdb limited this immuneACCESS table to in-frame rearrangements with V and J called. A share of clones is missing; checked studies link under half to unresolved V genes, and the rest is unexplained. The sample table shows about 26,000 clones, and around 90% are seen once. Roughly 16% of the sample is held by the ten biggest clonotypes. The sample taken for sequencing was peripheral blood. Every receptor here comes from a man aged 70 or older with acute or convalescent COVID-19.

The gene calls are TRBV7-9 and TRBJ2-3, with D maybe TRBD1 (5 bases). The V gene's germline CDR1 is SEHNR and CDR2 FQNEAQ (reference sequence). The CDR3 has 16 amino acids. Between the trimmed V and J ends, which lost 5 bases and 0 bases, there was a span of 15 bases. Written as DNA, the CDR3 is TGTGCCAGCAGCCCCAGACAGAGCACTAGCACAGATACGCAGTATTTT. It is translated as CASSPRQSTSTDTQYF.

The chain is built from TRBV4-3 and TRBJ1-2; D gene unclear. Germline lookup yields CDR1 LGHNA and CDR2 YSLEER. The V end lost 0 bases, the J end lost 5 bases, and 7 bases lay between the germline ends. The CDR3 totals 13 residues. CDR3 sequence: CASSQERGYGYTF. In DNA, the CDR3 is TGCGCCAGCAGCCAAGAACGCGGATATGGCTACACCTTC.

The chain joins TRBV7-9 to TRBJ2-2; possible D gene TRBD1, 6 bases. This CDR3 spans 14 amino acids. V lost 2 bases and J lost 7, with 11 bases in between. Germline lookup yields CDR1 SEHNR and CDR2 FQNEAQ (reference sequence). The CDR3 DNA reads TGTGCCAGCAGCTTAATCCTACAGGGCGGGGAGCTGTTTTTT. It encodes CASSLILQGGELFF.

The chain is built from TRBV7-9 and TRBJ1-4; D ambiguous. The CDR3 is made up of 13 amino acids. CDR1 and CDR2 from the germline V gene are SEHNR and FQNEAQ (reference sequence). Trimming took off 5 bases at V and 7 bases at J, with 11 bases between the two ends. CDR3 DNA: TGTGCCAGCAGCCCCTCCGGGATTGAAAAACTGTTTTTT. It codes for CASSPSGIEKLFF.

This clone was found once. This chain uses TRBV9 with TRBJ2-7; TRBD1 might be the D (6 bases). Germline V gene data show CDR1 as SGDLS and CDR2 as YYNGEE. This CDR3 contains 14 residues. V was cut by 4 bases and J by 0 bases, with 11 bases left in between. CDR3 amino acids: CASSQDSSSYEQYF. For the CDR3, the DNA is TGTGCCAGCAGCCAGGACAGCAGCTCCTACGAGCAGTACTTC. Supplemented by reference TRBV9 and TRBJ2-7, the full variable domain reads DSGVTQTPKHLITATGQRVTLRCSPRSGDLSVYWYQQSLDQGLQFLIQYYNGEERAKGNILERFSAQQFPDLHSELNLSSLELGDSALYFCASSQDSSSYEQYFGPGTRLTVT.

CDR3 sequence (DNA): TGTGCCAGCAGGGAGGACAGGGACGGCAATCAGCCCCAGCATTTT. Encoded protein: CASREDRDGNQPQHF. V and J are TRBV6-4 and TRBJ1-5; 8 positions match TRBD1. The junction had 6 bases not matched to a gene; V was cut back by 6 bases and J by 2 bases. Germline CDR1 reads MRHNA; CDR2 reads SNTAGT. There are 15 residues in the CDR3.

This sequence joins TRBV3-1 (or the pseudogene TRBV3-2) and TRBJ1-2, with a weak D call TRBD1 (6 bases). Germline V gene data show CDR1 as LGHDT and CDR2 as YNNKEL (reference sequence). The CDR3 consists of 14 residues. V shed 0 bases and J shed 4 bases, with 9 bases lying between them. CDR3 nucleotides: TGTGCCAGCAGCCAAGATGGGGGGGCCTATGGCTACACCTTC. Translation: CASSQDGGAYGYTF.

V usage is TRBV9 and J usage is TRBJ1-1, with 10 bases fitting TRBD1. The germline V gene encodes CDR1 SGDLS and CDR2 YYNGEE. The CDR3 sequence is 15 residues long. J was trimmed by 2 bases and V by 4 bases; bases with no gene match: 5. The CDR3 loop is CASSPGTGDNTEAFF. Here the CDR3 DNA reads TGTGCCAGCAGCCCTGGGACAGGGGATAACACTGAAGCTTTCTTT.

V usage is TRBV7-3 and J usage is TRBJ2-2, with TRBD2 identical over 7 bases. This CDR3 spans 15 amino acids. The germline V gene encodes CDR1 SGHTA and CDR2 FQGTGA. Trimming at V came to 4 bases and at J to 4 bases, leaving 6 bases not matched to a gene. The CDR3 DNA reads TGTGCCAGCAGCTCCCCGGGGGGAGGCACCGGGGAGCTGTTTTTT. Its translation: CASSSPGGGTGELFF.

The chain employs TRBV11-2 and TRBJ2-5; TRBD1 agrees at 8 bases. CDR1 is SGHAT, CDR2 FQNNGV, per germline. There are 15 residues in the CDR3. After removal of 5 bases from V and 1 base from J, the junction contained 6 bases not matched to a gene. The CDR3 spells CASSPRGTGQETQYF. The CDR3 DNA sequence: TGTGCCAGCAGCCCCCGGGGGACAGGCCAAGAGACCCAGTACTTC.

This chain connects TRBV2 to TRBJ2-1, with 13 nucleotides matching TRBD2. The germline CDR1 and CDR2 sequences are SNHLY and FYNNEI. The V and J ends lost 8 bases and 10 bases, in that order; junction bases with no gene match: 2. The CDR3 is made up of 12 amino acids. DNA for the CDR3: TGTGCCAGCGGGGGACTAGCGGGAGAGCAGTTCTTC. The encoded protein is CASGGLAGEQFF.

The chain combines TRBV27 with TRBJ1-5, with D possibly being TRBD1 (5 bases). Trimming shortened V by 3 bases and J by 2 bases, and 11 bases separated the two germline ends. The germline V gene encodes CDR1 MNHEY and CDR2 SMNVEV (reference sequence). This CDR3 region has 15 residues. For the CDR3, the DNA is TGTGCCAGCAGTTTCGGAGGGGATGGCAATCAGCCCCAGCATTTT. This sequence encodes CASSFGGDGNQPQHF.

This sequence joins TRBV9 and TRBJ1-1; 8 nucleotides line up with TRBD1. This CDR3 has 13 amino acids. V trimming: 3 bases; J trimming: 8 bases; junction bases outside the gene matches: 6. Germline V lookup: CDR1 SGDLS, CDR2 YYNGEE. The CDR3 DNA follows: TGTGCCAGCAGCGGAGGACAGGGTACCGAAGCTTTCTTT. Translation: CASSGGQGTEAFF.